This T cell receptor (beta chain) was captured by sequencing in a study of post-analysis software for immune sequencing data. Study conclusions and caveats: Batch-mates among the samples co-clustered strongly by F measure. Controls significantly exceeded multiple sclerosis patients in normalized Chao1 diversity. There were five or six TRBV segments more frequent in patients than controls, and TRBV5-6, TRBV5-1 and TRBV20-1 were among them.

This CDR3 has 17 amino acids. J was trimmed by 7 bases and V by 4 bases; bases with no gene match: 13. CDR1 is MGHDK and CDR2 is SYGVNS in the germline V gene. Each TCR beta cDNA library carried unique molecular identifiers. In TCRdb, the PCR reads were re-called with MiXCR into one record per CDR3 protein. The sample consists of around 710,000 distinct CDR3 sequences, about half of them appearing once. Notes on this clonotype: Its target is unknown.

Sequences were obtained from blood. This clonotype was sampled from a girl under 18 with multiple sclerosis. V and J are TRBV25-1 and TRBJ2-1, with 10 nucleotides matching TRBD1. The CDR3 is CASSARDRGIGVNEQFF. The DNA of the CDR3 is TGTGCCAGCAGTGCGAGGGACAGGGGCATTGGGGTGAATGAGCAGTTCTTC.